This T cell receptor (beta chain) was identified in a study of shared clonotypes between healthy human individuals. CDR1 is SGHTS and CDR2 is YDEGEE in the germline V gene. The V gene lost 4 bases and the J gene lost 5 bases, with 12 bases spanning the gap. This CDR3 is 14 amino acids long. Assay used: immunoSEQ multiplex PCR; TCRdb lists only in-frame clones, some missing. The sample records roughly 1,600,000 clones, around 98.5% being singletons. V and J are TRBV5-8 and TRBJ2-2, with unresolved D. Material: naive CD4+ T cells sorted from blood. Subset defined: CD45RA+ positively selected. This clonotype was obtained from a man aged 30-40 years in good health. The CDR3 coding sequence is TGTGCCAGCAGCCGGCGTTCTGGTACCGGGGAGCTGTTTTTT. It codes for CASSRRSGTGELFF.